Below are 18 T cell receptor beta chains sequenced from a single sample in a study of cytomegalovirus exposure and HLA in healthy donors. PCR amplification relied on 60 Vbeta primers (plus 13 Jbeta primers). Only in-frame clones appear in the TCRdb table, and some are missing; sequencing was by immunoSEQ multiplex PCR. The sample comprises roughly 160,000 clones, around 80% of which are singletons, and around 4% rests with the top ten. Sequencing was done on a sample of PBMCs. These receptors all stem from a man in his forties or fifties in good health and CMV-seronegative.

This clone has a handful of counts. Other nucleotide sequences in the sample specify the same CDR3. The chain couples TRBV19 to TRBJ2-6; 8 nucleotides line up with TRBD1. CDR1 and CDR2 (germline): LNHDA, SQIVND (reference sequence). The CDR3 length is 16 residues. J was trimmed by 1 base and V by 7 bases; bases with no gene match: 6. The CDR3 DNA follows: TGTGCCAGTACGACAGGGGTACGGTCTGGGGCCAACGTCCTGACTTTC. Amino acid sequence: CASTTGVRSGANVLTF.

This clone was counted a few times. The CDR3 nucleotides read TGTGCCTGGAGGACATCCGGGAGCACTGAAGCTTTCTTT. Its translation: CAWRTSGSTEAFF. The chain links TRBV30 to TRBJ1-1; D uncertain. CDR3 length: 13 amino acids. Trimming removed 3 bases from V and 4 bases from J, with 12 bases in between. Per germline, CDR1 GTSNPN and CDR2 SVGIG (reference sequence).

V gene TRBV9 combines with J gene TRBJ2-5; D gene unclear. The CDR3 runs to 14 residues. The V end was cut by 0 bases, the J end by 1 base, with 7 bases between. Germline V gives CDR1 SGDLS, CDR2 YYNGEE. The CDR3 here is CASSVGLSQETQYF. In DNA form, the CDR3 reads TGTGCCAGCAGCGTAGGTCTGAGCCAAGAGACCCAGTACTTC.

This clone was seen only a few times. V usage is TRBV7-9 and J usage is TRBJ1-1; no definite D call. This CDR3 has 12 residues. V was pared by 2 bases and J by 4 bases, with 5 bases between. CDR1 and CDR2 from the germline V gene are SEHNR and FQNEAQ (reference sequence). The CDR3 DNA reads TGTGCCAGCAGCTTAATGGCCACTGAAGCTTTCTTT. Translation: CASSLMATEAFF.

The chain joins TRBV28 to TRBJ2-5, with D tentatively TRBD1 (6 bases). The germline CDR1 and CDR2 sequences are MDHEN and SYDVKM. Trimming took off 10 bases at V and 2 bases at J, with 20 bases between the two ends. This CDR3 spans 15 amino acids. CDR3 sequence: CATQSPKTGQETQYF. The CDR3 DNA follows: TGTGCCACCCAGTCCCCTAAGACAGGACAAGAGACCCAGTACTTC.

This clone was recorded once. V gene TRBV21-1 combines with J gene TRBJ1-1; TRBD1 is the table's D call, not checked against the DNA. TRBV21-1 is reported as a pseudogene. The CDR3 extends over 19 amino acids. CDR3 residues: CASSKARTGADVEDTEAFF. The CDR3 DNA is TGTGCCAGCAGCAAAGCGAGGACAGGGGCGGATGTTGAGGACACTGAAGCTTTCTTT.

The chain recombines TRBV7-6 with TRBJ2-7; D is perhaps TRBD2 (6 bases). CDR3 length: 14 amino acids. The V and J ends lost 1 base and 5 bases respectively, with 12 bases between them. Germline V gives CDR1 SGHVS, CDR2 FNYEAQ. As DNA, the CDR3 is TGTGCCAGCAGCTTAGGGGGGGAAGCGGACGAGCAGTACTTC. As protein: CASSLGGEADEQYF.

The genes are TRBV19 and TRBJ1-1, with 9 bases fitting TRBD1. The ends lost 3 bases at V and 5 bases at J; junction bases unmatched: 10. The CDR3 is 16 amino acids. Germline CDR1 and CDR2: LNHDA and SQIVND (reference sequence). The DNA for the CDR3 is TGTGCCAGTAGTATTGGGCCGGGACAGGGATCAACTGAAGCTTTCTTT. Residues: CASSIGPGQGSTEAFF.

J is TRBJ2-5 and V is TRBV19; D possibly corresponds to TRBD2 (6 bases). V was clipped by 2 bases and J by 1 base, with 14 bases between them. CDR3 length: 16 residues. Germline V gene data show CDR1 as LNHDA and CDR2 as SQIVND (reference sequence). The CDR3 spells CASSINFAGRQETQYF. The CDR3 nucleotides are TGTGCCAGTAGTATAAACTTTGCGGGGCGCCAAGAGACCCAGTACTTC.

The V call is TRBV5-3, the J call TRBJ2-2; D unclear. Being an ORF, TRBV5-3 has a function that is uncertain. The CDR3 runs to 13 residues. V was cut by 4 bases and J by 7 bases, with 11 bases left in between. The CDR3 protein is CARSPRVHGELFF. CDR3 nucleotides: TGTGCCAGAAGCCCCCGCGTTCACGGGGAGCTGTTTTTT.

The chain combines TRBV7-9 with TRBJ1-5; 8 nucleotides agree with TRBD1. This CDR3 has 13 residues. V shed 5 bases, J shed 3 bases, and the junction held 0 bases outside the gene matches. Germline CDR1 and CDR2: SEHNR and FQNEAQ (reference sequence). This CDR3 reads CASSQGANQPQHF. CDR3 nucleotide sequence: TGTGCCAGCAGCCAGGGGGCCAATCAGCCCCAGCATTTT.

This clone turned up a few times. CDR3 in amino acids: CASSLPGQIPPEAFF. The CDR3, as DNA: TGTGCCAGCAGCTTACCGGGACAGATTCCTCCAGAAGCTTTCTTT. The V gene is TRBV5-6, the J gene TRBJ1-1; 7 bases match TRBD1. This CDR3 region has 15 residues. Germline CDR1 reads SGHDT; CDR2 reads YYEEEE. V shed 2 bases, J shed 8 bases, and the junction held 12 bases outside the gene matches.

The chain has TRBV9 and TRBJ2-5; 15 nucleotides line up with TRBD2. The junction had 5 bases not matched to a gene; V was cut back by 4 bases and J by 1 base. This CDR3 contains 17 residues. Germline loops: CDR1 SGDLS, CDR2 YYNGEE. The CDR3 loop reads CASSSGTSGGTQETQYF. The CDR3 DNA follows: TGTGCCAGCAGCTCGGGGACTAGCGGGGGGACCCAAGAGACCCAGTACTTC.

This clone was seen at least ten times. V usage is TRBV4-2 and J usage is TRBJ2-5; 8 bases are a match to TRBD2. The CDR3 covers 17 residues. Germline lookup yields CDR1 LGHNA and CDR2 YNFKEQ. Losses at the gene ends were 0 bases for V and 2 bases for J; bases not matched to a gene: 8. The CDR3 DNA reads as TGTGCCAGCAGCCAAGAGTTCGGGGGGGGTTTTCAAGAGACCCAGTACTTC. This codes for CASSQEFGGGFQETQYF.

This clone has a handful of counts. Here the CDR3 reads CASSWDRGGYGYTF. The CDR3 DNA reads as TGTGCCAGCAGCTGGGACAGGGGGGGGTATGGCTACACCTTC. The genes are TRBV5-4 and TRBJ1-2; 11 bases fit TRBD1. The CDR3 totals 14 residues. The V gene end was trimmed by 3 bases and the J gene end by 5 bases; junction bases not matched to a gene: 3. CDR1 and CDR2 (germline): SGHNT, YYREEE (reference sequence).

V gene TRBV4-3 combines with J gene TRBJ1-1, with D uncertain. V was cut by 5 bases and J by 1 base, with 11 bases left in between. Germline CDR1 and CDR2: LGHNA and YSLEER. This CDR3 has 14 amino acids. In nucleotides, the CDR3 is TGCGCCAGCAGCAGTTCGGCAGGGAACACTGAAGCTTTCTTT. It is translated as CASSSSAGNTEAFF.

This clone was seen a handful of times. The rearrangement joins TRBV19 to TRBJ1-2; D gene uncertain. Trimming took 3 bases from V and 4 from J, leaving 9 bases between them. This CDR3 has 13 amino acids. In germline, CDR1 is LNHDA, CDR2 SQIVND (reference sequence). This chain's CDR3 is CASSIRGLYGYTF. The CDR3 bases are TGTGCCAGTAGTATCCGAGGACTCTATGGCTACACCTTC.

The chain couples TRBV12-5 to TRBJ1-4; TRBD1 matches at 8 bases. Germline V gene lookup returns CDR1 LGHNT and CDR2 FRNRAP. Trimming cost V 6 bases and J 7 bases; bases outside gene matches: 7. CDR3 length: 14 residues. The CDR3 DNA reads TGTGCTAGTGGAGACAGGGGAGGGAGTGAAAAACTGTTTTTT. This encodes CASGDRGGSEKLFF.